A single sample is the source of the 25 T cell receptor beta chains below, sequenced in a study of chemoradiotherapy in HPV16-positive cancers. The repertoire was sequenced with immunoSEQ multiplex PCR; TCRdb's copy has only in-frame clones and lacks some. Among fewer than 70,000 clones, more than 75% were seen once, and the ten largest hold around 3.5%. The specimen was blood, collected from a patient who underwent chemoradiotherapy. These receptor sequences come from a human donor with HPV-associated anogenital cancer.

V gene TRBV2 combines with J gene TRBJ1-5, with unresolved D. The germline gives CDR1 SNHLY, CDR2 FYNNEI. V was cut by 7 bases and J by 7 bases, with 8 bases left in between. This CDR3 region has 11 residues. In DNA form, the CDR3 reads TGTGCCAGCAAAAAAGGCCAGCCCCAGCATTTT. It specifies CASKKGQPQHF. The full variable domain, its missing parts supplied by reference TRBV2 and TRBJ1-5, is EPEVTQTPSHQVTQMGQEVILRCVPISNHLYFYWYRQILGQKVEFLVSFYNNEISEKSEIFDDQFSVERPDGSNFTLKIRSTKLEDSAMYFCASKKGQPQHFGDGTRLSIL.

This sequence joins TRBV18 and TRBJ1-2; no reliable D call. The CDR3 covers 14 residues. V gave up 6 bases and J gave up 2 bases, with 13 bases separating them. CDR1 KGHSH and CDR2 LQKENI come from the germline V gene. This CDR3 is CASSESEANYGYTF. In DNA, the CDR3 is TGTGCCAGCTCCGAGAGTGAGGCGAACTATGGCTACACCTTC. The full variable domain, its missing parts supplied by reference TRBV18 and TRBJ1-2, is NAGVMQNPRHLVRRRGQEARLRCSPMKGHSHVYWYRQLPEEGLKFMVYLQKENIIDESGMPKERFSAEFPKEGPSILRIQQVVRGDSAAYFCASSESEANYGYTFGSGTRLTVV.

For the CDR3, the DNA is TGTGCCAGCGGGGACCCTCGGCGCGAGCAGTACTTC. Translation gives CASGDPRREQYF. This chain joins TRBV27 and TRBJ2-7; the D gene could be TRBD1 or TRBD2 (5 bases each). Germline V gene sequence: CDR1 MNHEY, CDR2 SMNVEV (reference sequence). The length of the CDR3 is 12 residues. Trimming pared 8 bases from V and 6 bases from J, leaving 14 bases between.

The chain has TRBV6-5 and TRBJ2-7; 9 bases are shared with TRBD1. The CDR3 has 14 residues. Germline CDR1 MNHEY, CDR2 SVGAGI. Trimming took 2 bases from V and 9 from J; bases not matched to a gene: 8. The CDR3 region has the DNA TGTGCCAGCAGTTACCCGGGACAGGGTATGGGGCAGTACTTC. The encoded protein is CASSYPGQGMGQYF.

In DNA form, the CDR3 reads TGTGCCAGCAGGATTGACAGGGGCGTGAATTCACCCCTCCACTTT. Its translation is CASRIDRGVNSPLHF. The chain couples TRBV2 to TRBJ1-6; 8 bases map to TRBD1. The CDR3 is made up of 15 amino acids. Germline CDR1 and CDR2: SNHLY and FYNNEI. V gave up 6 bases and J gave up 7 bases; unmatched junction bases: 8.

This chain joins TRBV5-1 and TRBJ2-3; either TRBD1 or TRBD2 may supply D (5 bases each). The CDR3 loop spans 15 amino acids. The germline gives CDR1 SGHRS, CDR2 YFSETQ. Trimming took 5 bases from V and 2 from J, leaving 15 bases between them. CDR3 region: CASSRTGTVTDTQYF. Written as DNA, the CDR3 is TGCGCCAGCAGTCGAACCGGGACGGTCACAGATACGCAGTATTTT.

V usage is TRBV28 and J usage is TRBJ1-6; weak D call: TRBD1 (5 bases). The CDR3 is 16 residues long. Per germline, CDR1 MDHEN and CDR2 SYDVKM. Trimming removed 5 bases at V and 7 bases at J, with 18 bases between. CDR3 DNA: TGTGCCAGCAGTCTACCCGGGCAGGGTGAAAATTCACCCCTCCACTTT. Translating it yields CASSLPGQGENSPLHF.

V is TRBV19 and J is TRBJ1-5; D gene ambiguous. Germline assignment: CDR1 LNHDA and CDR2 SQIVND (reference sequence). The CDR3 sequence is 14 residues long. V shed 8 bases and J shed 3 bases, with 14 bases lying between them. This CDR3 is CASLDSWANQPQHF. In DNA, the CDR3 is TGTGCCAGTTTGGACTCATGGGCCAATCAGCCCCAGCATTTT.

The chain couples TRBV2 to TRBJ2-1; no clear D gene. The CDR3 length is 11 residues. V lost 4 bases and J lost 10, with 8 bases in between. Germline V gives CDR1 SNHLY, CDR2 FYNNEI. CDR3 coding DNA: TGTGCCAGCAGTGTTATCGAGGAGCAGTTCTTC. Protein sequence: CASSVIEEQFF.

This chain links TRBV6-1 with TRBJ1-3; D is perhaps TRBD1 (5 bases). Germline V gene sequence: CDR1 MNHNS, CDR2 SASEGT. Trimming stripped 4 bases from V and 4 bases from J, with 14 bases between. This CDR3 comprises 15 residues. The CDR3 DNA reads TGTGCCAGCAGTGCCATGAGTAGGGGCGGAAACACCATATATTTT. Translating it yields CASSAMSRGGNTIYF.

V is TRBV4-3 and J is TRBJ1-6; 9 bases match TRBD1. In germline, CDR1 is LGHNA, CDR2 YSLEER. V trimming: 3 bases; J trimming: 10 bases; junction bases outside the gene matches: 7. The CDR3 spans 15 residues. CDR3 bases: TGCGCCAGCAGCCACCCACAGGGGGCAAACTCACCCCTCCACTTT. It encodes CASSHPQGANSPLHF.

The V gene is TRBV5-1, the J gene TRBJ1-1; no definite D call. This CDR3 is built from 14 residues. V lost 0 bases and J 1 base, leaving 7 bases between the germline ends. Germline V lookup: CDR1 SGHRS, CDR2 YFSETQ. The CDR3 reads CASSLEVGNTEAFF. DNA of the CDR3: TGCGCCAGCAGCTTGGAGGTGGGGAACACTGAAGCTTTCTTT.

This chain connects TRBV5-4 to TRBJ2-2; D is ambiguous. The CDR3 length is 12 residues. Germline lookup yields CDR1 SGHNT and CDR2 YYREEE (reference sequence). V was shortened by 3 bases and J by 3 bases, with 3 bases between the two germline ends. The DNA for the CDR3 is TGTGCCAGCAGCTACGACACCGGGGAGCTGTTTTTT. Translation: CASSYDTGELFF.

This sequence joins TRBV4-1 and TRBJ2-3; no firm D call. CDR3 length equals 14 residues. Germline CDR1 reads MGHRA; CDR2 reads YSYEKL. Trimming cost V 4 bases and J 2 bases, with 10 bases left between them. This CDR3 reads CASSLNSNTDTQYF. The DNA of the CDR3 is TGCGCCAGCAGCCTTAACAGTAACACAGATACGCAGTATTTT.

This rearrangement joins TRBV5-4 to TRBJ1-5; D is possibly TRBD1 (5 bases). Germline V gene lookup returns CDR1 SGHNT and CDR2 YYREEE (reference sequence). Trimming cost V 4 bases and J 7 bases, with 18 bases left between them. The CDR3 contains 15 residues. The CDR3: CASSLLVGTEQPQHF. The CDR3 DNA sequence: TGTGCCAGCAGCCTCCTGGTCGGGACGGAACAGCCCCAGCATTTT.

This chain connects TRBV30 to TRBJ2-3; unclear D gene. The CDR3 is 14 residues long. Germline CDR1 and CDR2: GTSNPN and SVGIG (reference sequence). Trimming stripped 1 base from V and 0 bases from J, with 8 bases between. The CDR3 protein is CAWSEGRSTDTQYF. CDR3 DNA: TGTGCCTGGAGTGAGGGAAGAAGCACAGATACGCAGTATTTT.

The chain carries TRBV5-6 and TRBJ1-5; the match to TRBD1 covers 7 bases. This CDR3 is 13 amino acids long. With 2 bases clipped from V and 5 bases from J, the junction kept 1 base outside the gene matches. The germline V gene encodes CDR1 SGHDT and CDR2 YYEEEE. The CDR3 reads CASSLQGYQPQHF. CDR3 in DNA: TGTGCCAGCAGCTTACAGGGGTATCAGCCCCAGCATTTT.

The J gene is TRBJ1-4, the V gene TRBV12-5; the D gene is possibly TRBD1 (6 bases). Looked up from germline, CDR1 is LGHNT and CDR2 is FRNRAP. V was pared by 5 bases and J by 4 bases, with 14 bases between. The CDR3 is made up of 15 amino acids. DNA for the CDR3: TGTGCTAGTGGTAGCGGACAGCCGTTTAATGAAAAACTGTTTTTT. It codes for CASGSGQPFNEKLFF.

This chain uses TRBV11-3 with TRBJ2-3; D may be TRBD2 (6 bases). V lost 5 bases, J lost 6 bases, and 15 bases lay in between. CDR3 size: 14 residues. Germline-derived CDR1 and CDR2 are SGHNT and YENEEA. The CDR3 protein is CASSTRDSRDTQYF. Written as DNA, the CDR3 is TGTGCCAGCAGCACTCGGGACTCCCGCGATACGCAGTATTTT.

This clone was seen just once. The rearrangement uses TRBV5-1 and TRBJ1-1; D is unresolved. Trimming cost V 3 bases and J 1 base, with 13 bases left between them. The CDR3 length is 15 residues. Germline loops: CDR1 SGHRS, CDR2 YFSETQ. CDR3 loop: CASSSQTAANTEAFF. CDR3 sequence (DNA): TGCGCCAGCAGCTCCCAAACGGCGGCGAACACTGAAGCTTTCTTT.

CDR3 bases: TGTGCCAGCAGCTTAGGTTACGGGGGCCAAGATACGCAGTATTTT. This gives the protein CASSLGYGGQDTQYF. V usage is TRBV7-8 and J usage is TRBJ2-3; perhaps D is TRBD1 or TRBD2 (6 bases each). V was pared by 1 base and J by 5 bases, with 13 bases between. The germline V gene encodes CDR1 SGHVS and CDR2 FQNEAQ. The CDR3 covers 15 residues.

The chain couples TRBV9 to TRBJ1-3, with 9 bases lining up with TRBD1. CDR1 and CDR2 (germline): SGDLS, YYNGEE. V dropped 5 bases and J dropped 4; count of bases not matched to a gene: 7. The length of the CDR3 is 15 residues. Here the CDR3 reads CASRAGTGNGNTIYF. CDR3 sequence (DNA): TGTGCCAGCAGGGCCGGGACAGGGAACGGAAACACCATATATTTT.

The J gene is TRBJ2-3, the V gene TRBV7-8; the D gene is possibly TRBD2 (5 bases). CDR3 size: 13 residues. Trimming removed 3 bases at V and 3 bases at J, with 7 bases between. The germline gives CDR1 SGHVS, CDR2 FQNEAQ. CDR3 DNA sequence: TGTGCCAGCAGCTTTCGGGGAACAGATACGCAGTATTTT. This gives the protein CASSFRGTDTQYF.

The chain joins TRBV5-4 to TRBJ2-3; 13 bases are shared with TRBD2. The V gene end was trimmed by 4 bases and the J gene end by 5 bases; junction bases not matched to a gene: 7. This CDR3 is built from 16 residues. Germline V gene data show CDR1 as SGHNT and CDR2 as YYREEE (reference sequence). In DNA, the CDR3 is TGTGCCAGCAGCACGGGACTAGCGGGAATCAAAGATACGCAGTATTTT. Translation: CASSTGLAGIKDTQYF. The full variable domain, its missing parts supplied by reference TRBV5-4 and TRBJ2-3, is ETGVTQSPTHLIKTRGQQVTLRCSSQSGHNTVSWYQQALGQGPQFIFQYYREEENGRGNFPPRFSGLQFPNYSSELNVNALELDDSALYLCASSTGLAGIKDTQYFGPGTRLTVL.

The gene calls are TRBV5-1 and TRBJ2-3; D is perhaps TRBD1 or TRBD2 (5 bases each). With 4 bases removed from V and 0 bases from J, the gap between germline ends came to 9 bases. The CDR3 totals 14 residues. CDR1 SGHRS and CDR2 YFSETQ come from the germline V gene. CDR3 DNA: TGCGCCAGCAGCCCTGGGGACAGCACAGATACGCAGTATTTT. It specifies CASSPGDSTDTQYF.